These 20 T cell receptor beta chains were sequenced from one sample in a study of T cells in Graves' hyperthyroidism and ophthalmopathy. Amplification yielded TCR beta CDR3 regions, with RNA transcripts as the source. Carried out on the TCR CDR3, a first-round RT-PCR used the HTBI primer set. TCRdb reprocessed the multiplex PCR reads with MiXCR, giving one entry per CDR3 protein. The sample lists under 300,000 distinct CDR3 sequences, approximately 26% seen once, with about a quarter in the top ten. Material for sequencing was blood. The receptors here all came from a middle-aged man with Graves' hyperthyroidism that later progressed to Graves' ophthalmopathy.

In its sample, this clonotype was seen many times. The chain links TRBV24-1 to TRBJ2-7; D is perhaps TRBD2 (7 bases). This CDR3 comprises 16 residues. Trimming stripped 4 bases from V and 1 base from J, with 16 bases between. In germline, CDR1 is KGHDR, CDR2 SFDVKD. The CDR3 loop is CATSDSGGRSSYEQYF. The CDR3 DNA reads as TGTGCCACCAGTGACTCCGGGGGGCGAAGTTCCTACGAGCAGTACTTC.

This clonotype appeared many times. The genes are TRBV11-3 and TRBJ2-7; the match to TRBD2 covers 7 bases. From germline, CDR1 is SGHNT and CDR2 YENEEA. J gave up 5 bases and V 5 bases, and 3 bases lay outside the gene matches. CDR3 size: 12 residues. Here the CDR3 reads CASSTRENEQYF. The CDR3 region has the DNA TGTGCCAGCAGCACGCGGGAGAACGAGCAGTACTTC.

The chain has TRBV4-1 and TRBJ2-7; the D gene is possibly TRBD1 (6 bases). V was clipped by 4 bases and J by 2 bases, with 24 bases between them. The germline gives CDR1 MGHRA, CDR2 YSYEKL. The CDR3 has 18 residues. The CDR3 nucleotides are TGCGCCAGCAGCCCGAAATTCGCAGGGGCCCAATTAGCCTACGAGCAGTACTTC. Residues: CASSPKFAGAQLAYEQYF.

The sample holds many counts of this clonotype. CDR3 DNA sequence: TGTGCCAGCAGTGAATTAGACACTGAAGCTTTCTTT. Residues: CASSELDTEAFF. The chain carries TRBV25-1 and TRBJ1-1; no clear D gene. V lost 1 base to trimming and J lost 3 bases, with 3 bases between them. The CDR3 has 12 amino acids. Germline V gene data show CDR1 as MGHDK and CDR2 as SYGVNS. Based on the CDR3 plus reference TRBV25-1 and TRBJ1-1, the full variable domain is EADIYQTPRYLVIGTGKKITLECSQTMGHDKMYWYQQDPGMELHLIHYSYGVNSTEKGDLSSESTVSRIRTEHFPLTLESARPSHTSQYLCASSELDTEAFFGQGTRLTVV.

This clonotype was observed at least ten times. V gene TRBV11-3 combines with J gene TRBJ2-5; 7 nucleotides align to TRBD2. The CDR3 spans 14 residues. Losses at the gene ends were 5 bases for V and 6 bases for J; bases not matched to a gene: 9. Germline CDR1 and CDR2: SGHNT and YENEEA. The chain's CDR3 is CASSPLTGRQTQYF. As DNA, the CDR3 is TGTGCCAGCAGCCCCCTTACCGGGAGGCAGACCCAGTACTTC.

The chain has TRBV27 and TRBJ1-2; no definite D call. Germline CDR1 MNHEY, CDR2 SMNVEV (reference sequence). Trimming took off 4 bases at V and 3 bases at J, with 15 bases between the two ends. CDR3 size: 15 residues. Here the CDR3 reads CASSSSHWRDYGYTF. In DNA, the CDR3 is TGTGCCAGCAGTTCCTCGCACTGGCGGGACTATGGCTACACCTTC.

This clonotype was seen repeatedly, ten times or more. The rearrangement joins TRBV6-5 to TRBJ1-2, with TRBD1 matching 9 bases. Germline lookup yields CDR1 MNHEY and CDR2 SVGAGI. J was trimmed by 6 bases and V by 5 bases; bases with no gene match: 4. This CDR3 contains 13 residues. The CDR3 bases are TGTGCCAGCAGTCGACAGGGGGATGATGGCTACACCTTC. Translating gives CASSRQGDDGYTF.

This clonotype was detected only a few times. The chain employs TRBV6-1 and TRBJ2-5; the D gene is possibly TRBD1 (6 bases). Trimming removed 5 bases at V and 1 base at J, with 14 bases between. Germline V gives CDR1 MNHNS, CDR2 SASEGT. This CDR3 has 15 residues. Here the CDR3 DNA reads TGTGCCAGCAGTCGCTTAACAGGGATCCAAGAGACCCAGTACTTC. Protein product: CASSRLTGIQETQYF.

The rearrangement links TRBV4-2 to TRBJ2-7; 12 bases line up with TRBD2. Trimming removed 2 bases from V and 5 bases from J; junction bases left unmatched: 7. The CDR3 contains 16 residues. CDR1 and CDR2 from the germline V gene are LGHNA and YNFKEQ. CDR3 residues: CASSQQRLAGAHEQYF. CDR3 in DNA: TGTGCCAGCAGCCAACAAAGACTAGCGGGAGCCCACGAGCAGTACTTC.

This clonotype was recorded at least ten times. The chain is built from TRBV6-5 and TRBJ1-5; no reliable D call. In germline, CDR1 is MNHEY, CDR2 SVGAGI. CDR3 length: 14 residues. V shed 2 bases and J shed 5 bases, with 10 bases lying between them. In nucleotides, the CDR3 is TGTGCCAGCAGTTACGGCGCAACCTATCAGCCCCAGCATTTT. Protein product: CASSYGATYQPQHF.

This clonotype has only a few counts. CDR3 coding DNA: TGTGCCAGCAGTTATGGGGTAGCGGGGGCTCAAGAGACCCAGTACTTC. The encoded protein is CASSYGVAGAQETQYF. The chain recombines TRBV6-2 or TRBV6-3 with TRBJ2-5, with 9 positions matching TRBD2. From germline, CDR1 is MNHEY and CDR2 SVGEGT. The CDR3 is 16 amino acids. The ends lost 3 bases at V and 2 bases at J; junction bases unmatched: 7.

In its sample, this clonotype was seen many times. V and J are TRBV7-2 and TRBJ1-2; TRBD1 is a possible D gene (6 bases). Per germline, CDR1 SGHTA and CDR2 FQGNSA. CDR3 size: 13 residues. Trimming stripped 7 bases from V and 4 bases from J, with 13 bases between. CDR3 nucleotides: TGTGCCAGCACCCTTAGGGGGTCCTATGGCTACACCTTC. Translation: CASTLRGSYGYTF. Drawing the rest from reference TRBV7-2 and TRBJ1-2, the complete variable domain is GAGVSQSPSNKVTEKGKDVELRCDPISGHTALYWYRQSLGQGLEFLIYFQGNSAPDKSGLPSDRFSAERTGGSVSTLTIQRTQQEDSAVYLCASTLRGSYGYTFGSGTRLTVV.

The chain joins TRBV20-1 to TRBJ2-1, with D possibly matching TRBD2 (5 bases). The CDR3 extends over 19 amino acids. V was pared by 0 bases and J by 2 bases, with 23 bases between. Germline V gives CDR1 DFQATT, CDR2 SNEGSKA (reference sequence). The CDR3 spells CSARDLFGGLNSAYNEQFF. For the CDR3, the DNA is TGCAGTGCTAGAGATTTGTTTGGCGGGCTGAACTCTGCCTACAATGAGCAGTTCTTC.

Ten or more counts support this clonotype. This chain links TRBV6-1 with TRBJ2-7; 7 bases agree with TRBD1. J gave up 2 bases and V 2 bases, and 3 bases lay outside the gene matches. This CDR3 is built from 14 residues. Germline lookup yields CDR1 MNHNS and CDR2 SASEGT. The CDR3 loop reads CASSERRGTYEQYF. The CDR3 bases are TGTGCCAGCAGTGAACGCAGGGGGACCTACGAGCAGTACTTC.

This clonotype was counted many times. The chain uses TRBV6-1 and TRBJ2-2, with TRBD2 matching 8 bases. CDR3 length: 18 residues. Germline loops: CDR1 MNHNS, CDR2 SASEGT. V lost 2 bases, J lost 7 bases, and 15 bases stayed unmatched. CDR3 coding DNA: TGTGCCAGCAGTGAATTTAGTAGCGGGATGGGTATCGGCGGGGAGCTGTTTTTT. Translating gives CASSEFSSGMGIGGELFF.

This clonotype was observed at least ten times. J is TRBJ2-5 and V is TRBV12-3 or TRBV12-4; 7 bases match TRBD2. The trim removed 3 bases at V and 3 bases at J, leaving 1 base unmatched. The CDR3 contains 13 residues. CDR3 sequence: CASSFGTKETQYF. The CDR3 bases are TGTGCCAGCAGTTTTGGGACTAAAGAGACCCAGTACTTC.

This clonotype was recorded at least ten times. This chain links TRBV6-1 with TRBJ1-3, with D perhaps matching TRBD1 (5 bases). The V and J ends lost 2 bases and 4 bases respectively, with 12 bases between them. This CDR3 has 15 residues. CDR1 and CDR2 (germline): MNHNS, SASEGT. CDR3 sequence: CASSESGRHGNTIYF. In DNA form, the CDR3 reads TGTGCCAGCAGTGAATCAGGGAGGCACGGAAACACCATATATTTT.

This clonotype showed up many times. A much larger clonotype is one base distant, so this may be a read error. Here the CDR3 reads CASGPDGQGLSGGELFF. For the CDR3, the DNA is TGTGCTAGTGGTCCGGATGGACAGGGGCTCAGTGGCGGGGAGCTGTTTTTT. The chain uses TRBV12-5 and TRBJ2-2, with TRBD1 matching over 9 bases. This CDR3 spans 17 amino acids. V shed 5 bases, J shed 7 bases, and the junction held 14 bases outside the gene matches. Germline-derived CDR1 and CDR2 are LGHNT and FRNRAP.

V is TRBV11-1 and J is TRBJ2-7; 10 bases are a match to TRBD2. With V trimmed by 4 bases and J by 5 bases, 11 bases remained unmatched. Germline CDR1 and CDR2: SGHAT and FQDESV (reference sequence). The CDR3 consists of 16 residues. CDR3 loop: CASSSTSGIPRNEQYF. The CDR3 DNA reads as TGTGCCAGCAGCTCTACTAGCGGGATCCCTAGGAACGAGCAGTACTTC.

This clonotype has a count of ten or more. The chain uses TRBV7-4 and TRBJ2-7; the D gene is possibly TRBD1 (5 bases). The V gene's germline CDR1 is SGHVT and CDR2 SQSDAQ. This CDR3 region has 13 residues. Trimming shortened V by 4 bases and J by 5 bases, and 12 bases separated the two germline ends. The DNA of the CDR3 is TGTGCCAGCAGCTCTTCAGGGTTCCACGAGCAGTACTTC. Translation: CASSSSGFHEQYF. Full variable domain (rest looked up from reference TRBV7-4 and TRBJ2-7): GAGVSQSPRYKVAKRGRDVALRCDSISGHVTLYWYRQTLGQGSEVLTYSQSDAQRDKSGRPSGRFSAERPERSVSTLKIQRTEQGDSAVYLCASSSSGFHEQYFGPGTRLTVT.